A selection of T cell receptor beta chains follows, all from one sample in a study of blood T cell repertoires in COVID-19. Produced via immunoSEQ multiplex PCR; TCRdb's table is partial and in-frame only. Here the sample spans around 300,000 clones, almost 90% being singletons. Sequences were obtained from peripheral blood. These TCRs come from a woman aged 40 to 55 with COVID-19, enrolled during active disease. Each CDR3 is given with its conserved first and last residue. Each record gives: J gene, V gene, clone size, D gene, CDR3 protein, CDR3 DNA. A D gene is named only where the DNA matches it firmly. Rows may omit the clone size; those that give it use once, few, many or a size class.

J: TRBJ1-1
V: TRBV2
size: .
D: TRBD1
CDR3: CASKDRGLMTEAFF
DNA: TGTGCCAGTAAGGACAGGGGGCTGATGACTGAAGCTTTCTTT

J: TRBJ2-7
V: TRBV15
size: once
D: TRBD2
CDR3: CATSSNPLAGVYEQYF
DNA: TGTGCCACCAGCAGCAACCCCCTAGCGGGAGTCTACGAGCAGTACTTC

J: TRBJ1-2
V: TRBV7-2
size: .
D: .
CDR3: CASSLVWEPQGGYTF
DNA: TGTGCCAGCAGCTTAGTATGGGAACCTCAGGGTGGCTACACCTTC

J: TRBJ2-3
V: TRBV20-1
size: .
D: TRBD1
CDR3: CSASRTGADTQYF
DNA: TGCAGTGCTAGTCGGACAGGGGCCGATACGCAGTATTTT

J: TRBJ1-2
V: TRBV19
size: .
D: .
CDR3: CASSINSGEGLYGYTF
DNA: TGTGCCAGTAGTATAAATTCGGGGGAAGGGCTCTATGGCTACACCTTC

J: TRBJ1-6
V: TRBV28
size: .
D: .
CDR3: CASSSLPPLHF
DNA: TGTGCCAGCAGTTCCCTTCCGCCCCTCCACTTT

J: TRBJ2-1
V: TRBV15
size: .
D: .
CDR3: CATSRPSFRATGYNEQFF
DNA: TGTGCCACCAGCAGGCCTTCGTTCAGGGCCACAGGGTACAATGAGCAGTTCTTC

J: TRBJ1-3
V: TRBV7-2
size: .
D: TRBD1
CDR3: CASSLIKGDRVRNTIYF
DNA: TGTGCCAGCAGCTTAATCAAGGGGGACAGAGTTAGAAACACCATATATTTT

J: TRBJ2-7
V: TRBV5-4
size: .
D: .
CDR3: CASSFGRLVDEQYF
DNA: TGTGCCAGCAGCTTCGGGAGACTAGTGGACGAGCAGTACTTC

J: TRBJ2-5
V: TRBV4-2
size: .
D: .
CDR3: CASSQDLGGGTQYF
DNA: TGTGCCAGCAGCCAAGATCTAGGGGGGGGTACCCAGTACTTC

J: TRBJ1-3
V: TRBV6-5
size: .
D: TRBD1
CDR3: CASDREGSGNTIYF
DNA: TGTGCCAGCGACAGGGAAGGGAGTGGAAACACCATATATTTT

J: TRBJ1-3
V: TRBV27
size: .
D: .
CDR3: CASRDSFYTIYF
DNA: TGTGCCAGCAGGGACAGTTTTTACACCATATATTTT

J: TRBJ2-7
V: TRBV19
size: .
D: .
CDR3: CASSIFDTSYEQYF
DNA: TGTGCCAGTAGTATCTTCGACACATCCTACGAGCAGTACTTC

J: TRBJ2-2
V: TRBV5-1
size: .
D: .
CDR3: CASRGGGTSNTGELFF
DNA: TGCGCCAGCAGAGGCGGAGGGACCAGCAACACCGGGGAGCTGTTTTTT

J: TRBJ1-3
V: TRBV7-9
size: once
D: TRBD1
CDR3: CASSLKTVTGRHTIYF
DNA: TGTGCCAGCAGCTTAAAGACCGTGACAGGGCGCCACACCATATATTTT

J: TRBJ2-1
V: TRBV28
size: .
D: .
CDR3: CASSGYYDNEQFF
DNA: TGTGCCAGCAGTGGTTACTACGACAATGAGCAGTTCTTC

J: TRBJ2-7
V: TRBV10-1
size: few
D: TRBD2
CDR3: CASPDGPGRVCEQYF
DNA: TGCGCCAGCCCAGATGGACCGGGGAGGGTCTGCGAGCAGTACTTC

J: TRBJ1-2
V: TRBV24-1
size: .
D: TRBD1
CDR3: CATSDQGEPPSGYTF
DNA: TGTGCCACCAGTGATCAGGGGGAACCCCCCTCTGGCTACACCTTC

J: TRBJ1-2
V: TRBV6-5
size: .
D: .
CDR3: CASSYSSRAPYGYTF
DNA: TGTGCCAGCAGTTACTCGAGCAGGGCCCCTTATGGCTACACCTTC

J: TRBJ1-1
V: TRBV27
size: .
D: .
CDR3: CASSLIPVPGKNTEAFF
DNA: TGTGCCAGCAGTTTAATCCCCGTTCCGGGTAAGAACACTGAAGCTTTCTTT

J: TRBJ1-4
V: TRBV27
size: .
D: .
CDR3: CASSFLGTSNEKLFF
DNA: TGTGCCAGCAGTTTTCTTGGGACTTCTAATGAAAAACTGTTTTTT

J: TRBJ2-5
V: TRBV5-1
size: once
D: TRBD1
CDR3: CASSEGTGAQTQYF
DNA: TGCGCCAGCAGCGAGGGGACAGGGGCGCAGACCCAGTACTTC

J: TRBJ2-7
V: TRBV7-9
size: .
D: TRBD2
CDR3: CASSLRSGPYEQYF
DNA: TGTGCCAGCAGCTTACGTAGCGGGCCCTACGAGCAGTACTTC

J: TRBJ1-2
V: TRBV27
size: .
D: TRBD1
CDR3: CASSSGGRSHGYTF
DNA: TGTGCCAGCAGTTCAGGGGGCCGGTCGCATGGCTACACCTTC

J: TRBJ2-1
V: TRBV2
size: .
D: .
CDR3: CASSDLGATYNEQFF
DNA: TGTGCCAGCAGTGATTTAGGGGCGACCTACAATGAGCAGTTCTTC

J: TRBJ2-6
V: TRBV29-1
size: .
D: .
CDR3: CSVEERSPKRSGANVLTF
DNA: TGCAGCGTTGAAGAGCGCAGCCCCAAGAGGTCTGGGGCCAACGTCCTGACTTTC

J: TRBJ1-1
V: TRBV6-5
size: few
D: TRBD1
CDR3: CASRAGTGNTEAFF
DNA: TGTGCCAGCAGGGCCGGGACAGGGAACACTGAAGCTTTCTTT

J: TRBJ2-7
V: TRBV7-6
size: .
D: .
CDR3: CASSSGVGPYEQYF
DNA: TGTGCCAGCAGCTCAGGGGTCGGACCCTACGAGCAGTACTTC

J: TRBJ1-4
V: TRBV29-1
size: .
D: .
CDR3: CSASKGIGREKLFF
DNA: TGCAGCGCATCTAAGGGGATCGGTCGTGAAAAACTGTTTTTT

J: TRBJ2-1
V: TRBV27
size: .
D: TRBD2
CDR3: CASSSGLAGAWEAEQFF
DNA: TGTGCCAGCAGTTCGGGACTAGCGGGAGCGTGGGAAGCTGAGCAGTTCTTC

J: TRBJ1-3
V: TRBV4-3
size: .
D: TRBD1
CDR3: CASSPGRGRVNTIYF
DNA: TGCGCCAGCAGCCCCGGGAGGGGGCGCGTAAACACCATATATTTT

J: TRBJ2-2
V: TRBV7-2
size: .
D: TRBD2
CDR3: CASAKLVLAGVRTGELFF
DNA: TGTGCCAGCGCAAAATTGGTTCTAGCGGGAGTTAGGACCGGGGAGCTGTTTTTT

J: TRBJ2-3
V: TRBV5-1
size: .
D: TRBD2
CDR3: CASSLAGTSGGPSSTDTQYF
DNA: TGCGCCAGCAGCTTAGCCGGGACTAGCGGGGGGCCTTCTAGCACAGATACGCAGTATTTT

J: TRBJ1-4
V: TRBV28
size: .
D: .
CDR3: CASSLGAQLIYARVF
DNA: TGTGCCAGCAGCCTGGGGGCGCAATTGATTTACGCTAGGGTTTTT

J: TRBJ2-5
V: TRBV10-1
size: .
D: .
CDR3: CASSESTRHGEYF
DNA: TGCGCCAGCAGTGAGTCGACTCGACACGGGGAGTACTTC

J: TRBJ1-5
V: TRBV27
size: .
D: TRBD1
CDR3: CASSSRDRPFNQPQHF
DNA: TGTGCCAGCAGTTCCCGGGACAGACCCTTCAATCAGCCCCAGCATTTT

J: TRBJ2-7
V: TRBV5-1
size: .
D: .
CDR3: CASSLQRFVYEQYF
DNA: TGCGCCAGCAGCTTGCAGAGGTTCGTCTACGAGCAGTACTTC

J: TRBJ1-6
V: TRBV6-6
size: .
D: .
CDR3: CASSLKDSSPLHF
DNA: TGTGCCAGCAGCCTTAAGGACAGTTCACCCCTCCACTTT

J: TRBJ1-1
V: TRBV30
size: .
D: .
CDR3: CAWGYGFTEAFF
DNA: TGTGCCTGGGGGTACGGGTTCACTGAAGCTTTCTTT

J: TRBJ2-7
V: TRBV19
size: .
D: TRBD1
CDR3: CASKGKRGQGGYEQYF
DNA: TGTGCCAGTAAGGGAAAACGGGGACAGGGAGGCTACGAGCAGTACTTC

J: TRBJ2-2
V: TRBV3-1/TRBV3-2
size: .
D: TRBD2
CDR3: CASSLGLAGNTGELFF
DNA: TGTGCCAGCAGCCTCGGACTAGCGGGCAACACCGGGGAGCTGTTTTTT

J: TRBJ1-2
V: TRBV6-5
size: .
D: TRBD1
CDR3: CASSYDRGRGYTF
DNA: TGTGCCAGCAGTTACGACAGGGGGCGCGGCTACACCTTC

J: TRBJ2-7
V: TRBV6-2/TRBV6-3
size: .
D: TRBD2
CDR3: CASSRLAGELEQYF
DNA: TGTGCCAGCAGTAGACTAGCGGGAGAACTCGAGCAGTACTTC

J: TRBJ2-3
V: TRBV29-1
size: .
D: TRBD1
CDR3: CSVEGNRGTDTQYF
DNA: TGCAGCGTTGAAGGGAACAGGGGAACAGATACGCAGTATTTT

J: TRBJ1-5
V: TRBV29-1
size: .
D: .
CDR3: CSVQGMGNQPQHF
DNA: TGCAGCGTTCAGGGGATGGGCAATCAGCCCCAGCATTTT

J: TRBJ2-7
V: TRBV6-2/TRBV6-3
size: .
D: .
CDR3: CASSSPGGINSYEQYF
DNA: TGTGCCAGCAGTTCGCCCGGCGGGATTAACTCCTACGAGCAGTACTTC

J: TRBJ1-2
V: TRBV19
size: .
D: .
CDR3: CASSIQIAPAGWAGGYTF
DNA: TGTGCCAGTAGTATCCAGATCGCACCAGCAGGGTGGGCTGGTGGCTACACCTTC

J: TRBJ1-2
V: TRBV5-1
size: .
D: .
CDR3: CASSLARTDYGYTF
DNA: TGCGCCAGCAGCTTGGCCCGGACAGACTATGGCTACACCTTC

J: TRBJ1-4
V: TRBV5-1
size: .
D: .
CDR3: CANKGASVNEKLFF
DNA: TGCGCCAATAAAGGGGCGTCGGTTAATGAAAAACTGTTTTTT

J: TRBJ1-2
V: TRBV6-5
size: .
D: .
CDR3: CASSPGLNYGYTF
DNA: TGTGCCAGCAGCCCGGGACTAAACTATGGCTACACCTTC

J: TRBJ1-4
V: TRBV30
size: .
D: .
CDR3: CAWSLTDLLATNEKLFF
DNA: TGTGCCTGGAGCCTGACAGACCTCTTAGCAACTAATGAAAAACTGTTTTTT

J: TRBJ1-3
V: TRBV28
size: .
D: TRBD1
CDR3: CASEGANGNTIYF
DNA: TGTGCCAGCGAGGGGGCGAATGGAAACACCATATATTTT

J: TRBJ2-7
V: TRBV27
size: .
D: .
CDR3: CASSPGSHEQYF
DNA: TGTGCCAGCAGCCCAGGTTCCCACGAGCAGTACTTC

J: TRBJ1-2
V: TRBV27
size: .
D: .
CDR3: CASSLNSPTGYTF
DNA: TGTGCCAGCAGTTTAAATTCTCCGACAGGCTACACCTTC

J: TRBJ1-1
V: TRBV6-5
size: .
D: .
CDR3: CASSYSSSVGTEAFF
DNA: TGTGCCAGCAGTTACTCGAGTTCGGTTGGCACTGAAGCTTTCTTT

J: TRBJ1-1
V: TRBV27
size: .
D: .
CDR3: CASSLSRGLNTEAFF
DNA: TGTGCCAGCAGTTTATCGCGGGGCCTGAACACTGAAGCTTTCTTT

J: TRBJ2-2
V: TRBV9
size: .
D: .
CDR3: CASSVDWGQGGELFF
DNA: TGTGCCAGCAGCGTAGACTGGGGGCAAGGCGGGGAGCTGTTTTTT